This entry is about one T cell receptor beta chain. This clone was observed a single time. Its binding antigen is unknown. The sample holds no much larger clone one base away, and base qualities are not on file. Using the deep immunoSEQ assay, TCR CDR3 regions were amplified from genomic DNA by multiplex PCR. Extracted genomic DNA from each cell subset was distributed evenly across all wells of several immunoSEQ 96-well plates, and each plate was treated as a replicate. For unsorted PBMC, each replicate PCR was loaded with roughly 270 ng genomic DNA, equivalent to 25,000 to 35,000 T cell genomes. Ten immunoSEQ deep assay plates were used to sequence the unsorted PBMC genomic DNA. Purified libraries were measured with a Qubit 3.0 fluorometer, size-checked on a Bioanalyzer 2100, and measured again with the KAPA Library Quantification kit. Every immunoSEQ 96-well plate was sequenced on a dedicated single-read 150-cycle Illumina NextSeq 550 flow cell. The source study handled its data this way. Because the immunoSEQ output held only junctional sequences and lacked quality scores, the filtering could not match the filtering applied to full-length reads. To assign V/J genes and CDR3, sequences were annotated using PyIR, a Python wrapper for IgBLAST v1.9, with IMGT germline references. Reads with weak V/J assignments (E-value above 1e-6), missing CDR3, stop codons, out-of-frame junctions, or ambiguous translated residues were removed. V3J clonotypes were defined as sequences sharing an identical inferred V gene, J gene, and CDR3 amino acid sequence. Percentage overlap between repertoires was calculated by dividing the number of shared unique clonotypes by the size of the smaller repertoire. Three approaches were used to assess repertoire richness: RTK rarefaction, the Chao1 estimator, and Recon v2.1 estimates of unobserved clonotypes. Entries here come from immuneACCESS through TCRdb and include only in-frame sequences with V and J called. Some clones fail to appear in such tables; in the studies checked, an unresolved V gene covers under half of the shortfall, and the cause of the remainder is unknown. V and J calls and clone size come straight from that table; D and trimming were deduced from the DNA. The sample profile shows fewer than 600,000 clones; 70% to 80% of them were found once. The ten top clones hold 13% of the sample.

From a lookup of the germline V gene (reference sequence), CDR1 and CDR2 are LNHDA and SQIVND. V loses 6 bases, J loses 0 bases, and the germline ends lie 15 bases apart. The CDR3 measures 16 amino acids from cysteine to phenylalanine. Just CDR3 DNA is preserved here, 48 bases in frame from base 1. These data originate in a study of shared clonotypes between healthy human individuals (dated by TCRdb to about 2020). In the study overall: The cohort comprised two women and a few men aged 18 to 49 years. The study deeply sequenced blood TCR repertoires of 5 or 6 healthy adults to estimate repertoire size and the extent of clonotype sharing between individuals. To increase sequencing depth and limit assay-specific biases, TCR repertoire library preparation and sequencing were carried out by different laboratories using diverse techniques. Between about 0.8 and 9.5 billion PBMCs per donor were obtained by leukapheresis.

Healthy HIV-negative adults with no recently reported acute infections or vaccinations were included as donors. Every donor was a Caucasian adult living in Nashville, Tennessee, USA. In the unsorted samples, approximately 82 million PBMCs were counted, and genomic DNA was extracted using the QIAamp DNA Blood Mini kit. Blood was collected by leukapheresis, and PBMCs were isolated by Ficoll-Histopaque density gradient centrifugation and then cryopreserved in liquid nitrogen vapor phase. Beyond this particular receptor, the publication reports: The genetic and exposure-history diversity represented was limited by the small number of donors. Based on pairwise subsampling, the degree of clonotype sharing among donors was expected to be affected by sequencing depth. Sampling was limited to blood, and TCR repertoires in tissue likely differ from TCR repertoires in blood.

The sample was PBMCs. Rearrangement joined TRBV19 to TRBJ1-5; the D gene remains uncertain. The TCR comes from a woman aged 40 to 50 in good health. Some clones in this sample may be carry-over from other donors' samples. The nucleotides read TGTGCCAGTAGCCAAAGGACCGACATTAGCAATCAGCCCCAGCATTTT. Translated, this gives CASSQRTDISNQPQHF.